This T cell receptor beta chain is from a study of memory CD4+ T cells and cytomegalovirus serostatus. General study results and limits: Each of some 67 CMV-associated TCRbeta sequences occurred in one to five individuals.

The sort gate was single viable CD3+CD4+CD8-CD45RO+ cells for memory CD4+ T cells. Losses at the gene ends were 5 bases for V and 0 bases for J; bases not matched to a gene: 6. The length of the CDR3 is 15 residues. Per the germline V gene, CDR1 is LNHDA and CDR2 is SQIVND (reference sequence). A note on this clone: Antigen specificity is unknown.

Assay used: immunoSEQ multiplex PCR; TCRdb lists only in-frame clones, some missing. The data show 50,000 or so clones, 65% to 85% seen once. Material for sequencing was memory CD4+ T cells from blood. The chain is built from TRBV19 and TRBJ1-2; TRBD1 matches at 7 bases. This sequence originates from an adult in good health and CMV-seronegative. The CDR3 loop reads CASSSGTASNYGYTF. CDR3 in DNA: TGTGCCAGTAGTTCCGGGACAGCATCTAACTATGGCTACACCTTC.